This entry describes one T cell receptor (beta chain). Its antigen remains unknown. Healthy bone marrow donors supplied every sample. This sample is drawn from a study of cytomegalovirus exposure and HLA in healthy donors. Study outcomes and limitations: V- and J-gene trimming in TCR beta was tied to a missense DCLRE1C variant by an analysis performed later. Some TCR beta chains (164 of them) were listed as cytomegalovirus-associated.

13 Jbeta primers and 60 Vbeta primers were used for the PCR. Generated by immunoSEQ multiplex PCR, the TCRdb table keeps only in-frame clones and is missing some. This repertoire includes about 160,000 clones. The sequencing sample was made of PBMCs. The clonotype comes from a woman in her sixties or seventies in good health and CMV-seronegative.

DNA for the CDR3: TGTGCCACCCTAATGGCAGGGAGCACAGATACGCAGTATTTT. Translated, it gives CATLMAGSTDTQYF. V and J are TRBV6-6 and TRBJ2-3; tentative D call: TRBD1 (5 bases). V was pared by 10 bases and J by 0 bases, with 14 bases between. Germline V gene sequence: CDR1 MNHNY, CDR2 SVGAGI (reference sequence). This CDR3 contains 14 residues.